A single sample is the source of the 27 T cell receptor beta chains below, sequenced in a study of CD8 T cells in ankylosing spondylitis. Study-wide results and caveats: Blood from ankylosing spondylitis patients appeared to carry a characteristic eight-variant TCR beta motif.

These receptors lack a known antigen. TCRdb redid the calling of the 5' RACE reads with MiXCR, one entry per CDR3 protein. This sample has 400,000 to 450,000 distinct CDR3 sequences, with 17% found just once. The sequenced sample consisted of blood, either unsorted or a sorted T cell fraction (not recorded which). These receptors were taken from a male donor with ankylosing spondylitis.

The V and J genes are TRBV20-1 and TRBJ2-5, with 9 bases identical to TRBD2. CDR1 DFQATT and CDR2 SNEGSKA come from the germline V gene (reference sequence). The length of the CDR3 is 14 residues. Trimming took 3 bases from V and 1 from J; bases not matched to a gene: 3. In DNA form, the CDR3 reads TGCAGTGCTAGGCTAGCGGGATTCCAAGAGACCCAGTACTTC. Its protein product is CSARLAGFQETQYF.

The rearrangement uses TRBV3-1 and TRBJ1-1, with D possibly matching TRBD1 (5 bases). The V gene lost 0 bases and the J gene lost 8 bases, with 16 bases spanning the gap. Germline lookup yields CDR1 LGHDT and CDR2 YNNKEL (reference sequence). The CDR3 covers 15 residues. CDR3 region: CASSQEGRGVGEAFF. Here the CDR3 DNA reads TGTGCCAGCAGCCAAGAGGGACGGGGAGTGGGGGAAGCTTTCTTT.

The CDR3 region has the DNA TGTGCCAGCAAGAGAGCGGGGACAGGGGCCTACGAGCAGTACTTC. This encodes CASKRAGTGAYEQYF. The J gene is TRBJ2-7, the V gene TRBV27; 10 bases line up with TRBD1. CDR1 is MNHEY, CDR2 SMNVEV, per germline (reference sequence). V gave up 7 bases and J gave up 2 bases; unmatched junction bases: 8. The CDR3 sequence is 15 residues long.

This chain joins TRBV20-1 and TRBJ2-7; D tentatively fits TRBD1 or TRBD2 (7 bases each). V lost 6 bases to trimming and J lost 0 bases, with 12 bases between them. Germline V gene sequence: CDR1 DFQATT, CDR2 SNEGSKA (reference sequence). The CDR3 is 13 amino acids. The DNA for the CDR3 is TGCAGTGCAGCGGGACAGTACTCCTACGAGCAGTACTTC. It yields the protein CSAAGQYSYEQYF.

This clonotype was detected only a few times. This chain joins TRBV3-1 and TRBJ2-1; 9 positions match TRBD2. The V gene end was trimmed by 4 bases and the J gene end by 6 bases; junction bases not matched to a gene: 16. This CDR3 spans 18 amino acids. Germline CDR1 is LGHDT and CDR2 is YNNKEL (reference sequence). The CDR3 here is CASSLRTRGTSRGNEQFF. CDR3 nucleotides: TGTGCCAGCAGCCTTAGGACACGGGGGACTAGCAGGGGCAATGAGCAGTTCTTC.

This chain joins TRBV12-3 or TRBV12-4 and TRBJ2-7; D remains ambiguous. This CDR3 is 14 amino acids long. V was cut by 4 bases and J by 2 bases, with 12 bases left in between. In nucleotides, the CDR3 is TGTGCCAGCAGTTACCAGATGGGTGCCTACGAGCAGTACTTC. This translates into CASSYQMGAYEQYF.

This clonotype has just a few counts. The genes are TRBV7-9 and TRBJ2-1; no definite D call. Germline assignment: CDR1 SEHNR and CDR2 FQNEAQ (reference sequence). The CDR3 has 16 amino acids. The V and J ends lost 1 base and 4 bases respectively, with 14 bases between them. CDR3 residues: CASSLVAAAGYNEQFF. The DNA of the CDR3 is TGTGCCAGCAGCTTAGTTGCGGCTGCCGGATACAATGAGCAGTTCTTC.

This clonotype was counted a few times. The V call is TRBV2, the J call TRBJ1-5; possibly TRBD1 for D (5 bases). Looked up from germline, CDR1 is SNHLY and CDR2 is FYNNEI. Trimming left V 6 bases short and J 2 bases short, with 11 bases between. The CDR3 sequence is 14 residues long. In nucleotides, the CDR3 is TGTGCCAGCAGAGTAGACAGCGGCAATCAGCCCCAGCATTTT. It encodes CASRVDSGNQPQHF.

In this sample, this clonotype turned up once. The CDR3 is CASSLMGRGTSGGYNEQFF. DNA for the CDR3: TGTGCCAGCAGCTTAATGGGTCGGGGGACTAGCGGGGGCTACAATGAGCAGTTCTTC. The gene calls are TRBV7-8 and TRBJ2-1; 14 nucleotides agree with TRBD2. The V segment lost 2 bases and the J segment 3 bases; nucleotides outside the gene matches: 9. CDR1 and CDR2 (germline): SGHVS, FQNEAQ. The CDR3 contains 19 residues. Supplemented by reference TRBV7-8 and TRBJ2-1, the full variable domain reads GAGVSQSPRYKVAKRGQDVALRCDPISGHVSLFWYQQALGQGPEFLTYFQNEAQLDKSGLPSDRFFAERPEGSVSTLKIQRTQQEDSAVYLCASSLMGRGTSGGYNEQFFGPGTRLTVL.

The chain combines TRBV5-6 with TRBJ1-2; D may be TRBD1 (5 bases). The CDR3 is made up of 17 amino acids. Germline loops: CDR1 SGHDT, CDR2 YYEEEE. Trimming took off 4 bases at V and 5 bases at J, with 24 bases between the two ends. CDR3 amino acids: CASSTGGRSVGSYGYTF. In nucleotides, the CDR3 is TGTGCCAGCAGCACCGGGGGACGGTCGGTCGGTTCTTATGGCTACACCTTC.

The V and J genes are TRBV5-1 and TRBJ1-1; D not resolved. The germline gives CDR1 SGHRS, CDR2 YFSETQ. There are 13 residues in the CDR3. V lost 4 bases to trimming and J lost 3 bases, with 10 bases between them. This CDR3 is CASSLPTDTEAFF. CDR3 in DNA: TGCGCCAGCAGCCTACCGACCGACACTGAAGCTTTCTTT. The whole variable domain, remainder taken from reference TRBV5-1 and TRBJ1-1, is KAGVTQTPRYLIKTRGQQVTLSCSPISGHRSVSWYQQTPGQGLQFLFEYFSETQRNKGNFPGRFSGRQFSNSRSEMNVSTLELGDSALYLCASSLPTDTEAFFGQGTRLTVV.

Concerning this clonotype: One end of the junction is discordant with germline, which a read error may explain. The chain carries TRBV9 and TRBJ2-1; 7 bases align to TRBD2. Germline V CDR1 and CDR2: SGDLS, YYNGEE. The CDR3 loop spans 13 amino acids. The CDR3 DNA sequence: TGTGCCGGCAGCGTTGTGTCGGGGGGTGAGCAGTTCTTC. This gives the protein CAGSVVSGGEQFF.

V gene TRBV2 combines with J gene TRBJ2-2; D may match TRBD1 or TRBD2 (5 bases each). CDR1 and CDR2 (germline): SNHLY, FYNNEI. V lost 6 bases, J lost 5 bases, and 16 bases lay in between. The CDR3 is 15 residues long. The CDR3 coding sequence is TGTGCCAGCAGCCGGGACCACCCGGGGACCGGGGAGCTGTTTTTT. It is translated as CASSRDHPGTGELFF.

This clonotype has only a few counts. This chain uses TRBV4-2 with TRBJ2-1; 9 positions agree with TRBD2. The CDR3 totals 17 residues. V dropped 4 bases and J dropped 7; count of bases not matched to a gene: 14. CDR1 is LGHNA, CDR2 YNFKEQ, per germline. In DNA form, the CDR3 reads TGTGCCAGCAGCCCCAAGTGGGGGGCTAGCGGGGTGAATGAGCAGTTCTTC. This translates into CASSPKWGASGVNEQFF.

This clonotype was counted between two and nine times. V usage is TRBV4-1 and J usage is TRBJ1-3; D not resolved. V lost 1 base and J lost 8, with 24 bases in between. Germline CDR1 reads MGHRA; CDR2 reads YSYEKL. The CDR3 sequence is 18 residues long. The CDR3 is CASSQARTFRIKKDTIYF. The CDR3 coding sequence is TGCGCCAGCAGCCAAGCGAGGACCTTCAGGATTAAGAAGGACACCATATATTTT.

This clonotype turned up a few times. The genes are TRBV4-1 and TRBJ2-2, with D possibly being TRBD2 (5 bases). The CDR3 spans 17 residues. The germline gives CDR1 MGHRA, CDR2 YSYEKL. The ends were cut back, 4 bases at V and 2 bases at J, with 17 bases in the middle. The chain's CDR3 is CASSPTKLGINTGELFF. The CDR3 region has the DNA TGCGCCAGCAGCCCTACAAAACTAGGGATAAACACCGGGGAGCTGTTTTTT.

V is TRBV20-1 and J is TRBJ2-3; D remains ambiguous. Trimming took 5 bases from V and 1 from J, leaving 13 bases between them. The CDR3 extends over 14 amino acids. Germline CDR1 and CDR2: DFQATT and SNEGSKA (reference sequence). The CDR3 loop is CSARKVARTDTQYF. The CDR3 DNA follows: TGCAGTGCTCGAAAGGTGGCCCGCACAGATACGCAGTATTTT.

This clonotype was detected many times. The V gene is TRBV7-6, the J gene TRBJ2-1; 7 bases match TRBD2. This CDR3 spans 14 amino acids. V was pared by 3 bases and J by 4 bases, with 3 bases of the junction left unmatched. The germline V gene encodes CDR1 SGHVS and CDR2 FNYEAQ. Here the CDR3 reads CASSLLAAYNEQFF. The CDR3 DNA sequence: TGTGCCAGCAGCTTGCTAGCGGCTTACAATGAGCAGTTCTTC.

This clonotype was picked up many times. The chain employs TRBV5-1 and TRBJ2-7; TRBD1 agrees at 10 bases. Trimming removed 4 bases from V and 5 bases from J; junction bases left unmatched: 3. The germline V gene encodes CDR1 SGHRS and CDR2 YFSETQ. This CDR3 has 13 amino acids. CDR3 sequence: CASSPGQGNEQYF. CDR3 sequence (DNA): TGCGCCAGCAGCCCGGGACAGGGGAACGAGCAGTACTTC. The full variable domain, in which reference TRBV5-1 and TRBJ2-7 provide the parts outside the CDR3, is KAGVTQTPRYLIKTRGQQVTLSCSPISGHRSVSWYQQTPGQGLQFLFEYFSETQRNKGNFPGRFSGRQFSNSRSEMNVSTLELGDSALYLCASSPGQGNEQYFGPGTRLTVT.

In the case of this clonotype: A junction end diverges from the germline sequence, so it may reflect a read error. The chain links TRBV20-1 to TRBJ2-3; the match to TRBD2 covers 7 bases. CDR3 length equals 13 residues. Per germline, CDR1 DFQATT and CDR2 SNEGSKA (reference sequence). CDR3 coding DNA: TGCAGTGCTAGGCGGGGGACCTCAGATACGCGGTATTTT. Its translation: CSARRGTSDTRYF.

The CDR3 nucleotides are TGCGCCAGCAGCAAATACTCGGACTCTGCCTACGAGCAGTACTTC. Its translation: CASSKYSDSAYEQYF. The chain links TRBV5-1 to TRBJ2-7, with a tentative D call TRBD2 (5 bases). Germline-derived CDR1 and CDR2 are SGHRS and YFSETQ. The ends were cut back, 4 bases at V and 2 bases at J, with 16 bases in the middle. This CDR3 has 15 residues. Filled out from reference TRBV5-1 and TRBJ2-7, the complete variable domain reads KAGVTQTPRYLIKTRGQQVTLSCSPISGHRSVSWYQQTPGQGLQFLFEYFSETQRNKGNFPGRFSGRQFSNSRSEMNVSTLELGDSALYLCASSKYSDSAYEQYFGPGTRLTVT.

The chain combines TRBV7-2 with TRBJ1-2, with a weak D call TRBD1 (5 bases). V was clipped by 2 bases and J by 11 bases, with 15 bases between them. The CDR3 has 13 residues. CDR1 SGHTA and CDR2 FQGNSA come from the germline V gene. The CDR3, as DNA: TGTGCCAGCAGCTTATCGGGGACTACGCGGTACACCTTC. Protein: CASSLSGTTRYTF.

The chain carries TRBV20-1 and TRBJ1-6, with TRBD1 matching 7 bases. CDR3 length: 13 residues. CDR1 and CDR2 from the germline V gene are DFQATT and SNEGSKA (reference sequence). CDR3 bases: TGCAGCGGGGACAGCTCCTATAATTCACCCCTCCACTTT. It codes for CSGDSSYNSPLHF.

The chain employs TRBV5-1 and TRBJ1-2; D gene ambiguous. Germline V lookup: CDR1 SGHRS, CDR2 YFSETQ. The CDR3 runs to 14 residues. V gave up 2 bases and J gave up 4 bases, with 12 bases separating them. The CDR3 protein is CASSLDGDTYGYTF. Here the CDR3 DNA reads TGCGCCAGCAGCTTAGACGGAGATACCTATGGCTACACCTTC.

The genes are TRBV6-5 and TRBJ1-1; maybe TRBD1 (6 bases). V was shortened by 4 bases and J by 1 base, with 13 bases between the two germline ends. CDR1 is MNHEY, CDR2 SVGAGI, per germline. This CDR3 contains 15 residues. The CDR3 coding sequence is TGTGCCAGCAGTTCCCAGGACAGAAAGAACACTGAAGCTTTCTTT. Its translation is CASSSQDRKNTEAFF.

The chain combines TRBV2 with TRBJ2-5; D perhaps matches TRBD2 (6 bases). The V end lost 2 bases, the J end lost 1 base, and 14 bases lay between the germline ends. The CDR3 is made up of 16 amino acids. Germline CDR1 and CDR2: SNHLY and FYNNEI. The CDR3 here is CASSELGGRRQETQYF. The CDR3 nucleotides are TGTGCCAGCAGTGAATTGGGAGGACGTCGCCAAGAGACCCAGTACTTC.

The chain is built from TRBV20-1 and TRBJ2-5, with D uncertain. Per the germline V gene, CDR1 is DFQATT and CDR2 is SNEGSKA (reference sequence). V was cut by 5 bases and J by 2 bases, with 12 bases left in between. This CDR3 is built from 13 residues. The CDR3 coding sequence is TGCAGTGCTGCCAGGAAACCTCAAGAGACCCAGTACTTC. This codes for CSAARKPQETQYF.